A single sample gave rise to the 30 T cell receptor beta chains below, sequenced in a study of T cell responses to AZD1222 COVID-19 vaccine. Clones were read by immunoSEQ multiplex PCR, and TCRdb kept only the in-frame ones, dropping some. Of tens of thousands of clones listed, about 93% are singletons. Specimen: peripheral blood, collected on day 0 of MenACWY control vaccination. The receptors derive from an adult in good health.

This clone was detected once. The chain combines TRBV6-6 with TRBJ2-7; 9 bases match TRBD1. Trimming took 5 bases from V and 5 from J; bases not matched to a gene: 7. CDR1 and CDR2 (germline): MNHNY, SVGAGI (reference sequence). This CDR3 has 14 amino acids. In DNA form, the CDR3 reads TGTGCCAGCAGTACTGGACAGGGGATGAACGAGCAGTACTTC. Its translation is CASSTGQGMNEQYF.

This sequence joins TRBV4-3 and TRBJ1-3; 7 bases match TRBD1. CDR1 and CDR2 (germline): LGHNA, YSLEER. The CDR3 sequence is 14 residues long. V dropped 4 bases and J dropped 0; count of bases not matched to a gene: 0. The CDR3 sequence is CASSPGGSGNTIYF. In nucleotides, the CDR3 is TGCGCCAGCAGCCCAGGGGGCTCTGGAAACACCATATATTTT.

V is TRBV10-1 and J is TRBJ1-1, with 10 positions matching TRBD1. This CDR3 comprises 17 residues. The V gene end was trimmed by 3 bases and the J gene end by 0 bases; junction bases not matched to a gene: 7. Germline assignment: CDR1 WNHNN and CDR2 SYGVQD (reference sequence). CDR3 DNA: TGCGCCAGCAGTGACGGGACAGGGGAAGGGATGAACACTGAAGCTTTCTTT. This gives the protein CASSDGTGEGMNTEAFF.

The CDR3 sequence is CASSLDSYNEQFF. The CDR3 nucleotides are TGTGCCAGCAGCTTAGACTCCTACAATGAGCAGTTCTTC. The chain recombines TRBV11-2 with TRBJ2-1, with D unclear. The CDR3 has 13 residues. Trimming cost V 0 bases and J 0 bases, with 0 bases left between them. The germline gives CDR1 SGHAT, CDR2 FQNNGV.

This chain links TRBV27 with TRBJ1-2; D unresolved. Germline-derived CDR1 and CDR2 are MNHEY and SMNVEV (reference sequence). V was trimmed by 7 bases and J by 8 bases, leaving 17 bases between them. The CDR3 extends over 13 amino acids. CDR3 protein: CASKRFFDLGYTF. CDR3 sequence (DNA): TGTGCCAGCAAAAGGTTTTTCGATCTCGGCTACACCTTC.

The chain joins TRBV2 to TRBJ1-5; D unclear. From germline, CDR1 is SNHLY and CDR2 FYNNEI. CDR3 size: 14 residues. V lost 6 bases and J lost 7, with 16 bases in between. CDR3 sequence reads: CASRNVGEGQPQHF. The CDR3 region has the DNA TGTGCCAGCAGGAATGTCGGGGAAGGACAGCCCCAGCATTTT.

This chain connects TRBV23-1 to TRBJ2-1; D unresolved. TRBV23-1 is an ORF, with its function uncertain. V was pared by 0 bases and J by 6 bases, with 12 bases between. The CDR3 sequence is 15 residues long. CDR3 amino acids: CASSQSQTYSNEQFF. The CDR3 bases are TGCGCCAGCAGTCAATCGCAGACCTATAGCAATGAGCAGTTCTTC.

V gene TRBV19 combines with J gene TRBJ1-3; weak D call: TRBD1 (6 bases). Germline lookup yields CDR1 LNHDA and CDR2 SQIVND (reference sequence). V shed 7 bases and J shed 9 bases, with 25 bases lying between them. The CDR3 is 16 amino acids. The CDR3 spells CASKPAAEGGEATIYF. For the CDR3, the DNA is TGTGCCAGTAAACCCGCGGCGGAGGGGGGCGAAGCCACCATATATTTT. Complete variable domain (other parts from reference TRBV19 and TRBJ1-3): DGGITQSPKYLFRKEGQNVTLSCEQNLNHDAMYWYRQDPGQGLRLIYYSQIVNDFQKGDIAEGYSVSREKKESFPLTVTSAQKNPTAFYLCASKPAAEGGEATIYFGEGSWLTVV.

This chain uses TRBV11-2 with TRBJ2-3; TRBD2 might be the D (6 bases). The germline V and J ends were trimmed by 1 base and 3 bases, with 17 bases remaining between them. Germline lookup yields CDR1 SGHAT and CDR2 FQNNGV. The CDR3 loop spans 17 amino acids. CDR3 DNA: TGTGCCAGCAGCTTAGCTCGGGACTCCTGGCTTACAGATACGCAGTATTTT. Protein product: CASSLARDSWLTDTQYF. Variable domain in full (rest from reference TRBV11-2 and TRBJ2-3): EAGVAQSPRYKIIEKRQSVAFWCNPISGHATLYWYQQILGQGPKLLIQFQNNGVVDDSQLPKDRFSAERLKGVDSTLKIQPAKLEDSAVYLCASSLARDSWLTDTQYFGPGTRLTVL.

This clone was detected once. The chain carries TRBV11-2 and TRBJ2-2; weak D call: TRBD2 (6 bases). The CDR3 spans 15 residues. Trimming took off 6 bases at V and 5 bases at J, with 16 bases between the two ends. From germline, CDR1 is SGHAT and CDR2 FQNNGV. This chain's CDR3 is CASRTGTEGTGELFF. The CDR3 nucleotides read TGTGCCAGCAGGACGGGGACGGAGGGGACCGGGGAGCTGTTTTTT.

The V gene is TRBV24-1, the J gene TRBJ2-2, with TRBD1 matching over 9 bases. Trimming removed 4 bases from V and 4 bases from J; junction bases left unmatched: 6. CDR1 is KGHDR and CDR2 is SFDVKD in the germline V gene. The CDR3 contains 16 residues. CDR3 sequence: CATSDPGQGSTGELFF. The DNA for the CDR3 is TGTGCCACCAGTGACCCGGGACAGGGTTCCACCGGGGAGCTGTTTTTT.

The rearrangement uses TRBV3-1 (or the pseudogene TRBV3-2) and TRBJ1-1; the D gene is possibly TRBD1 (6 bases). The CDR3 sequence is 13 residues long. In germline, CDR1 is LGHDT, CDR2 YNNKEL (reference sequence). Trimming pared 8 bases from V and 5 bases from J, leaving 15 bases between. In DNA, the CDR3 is TGTGCCAGCCGGGAGGGGGGGTGGACTGAAGCTTTCTTT. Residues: CASREGGWTEAFF.

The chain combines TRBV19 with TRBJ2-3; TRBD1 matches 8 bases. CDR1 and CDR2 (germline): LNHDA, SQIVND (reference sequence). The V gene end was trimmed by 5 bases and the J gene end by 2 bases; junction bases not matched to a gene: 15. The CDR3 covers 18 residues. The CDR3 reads CASSAGTGTGLHTDTQYF. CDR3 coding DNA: TGTGCCAGTAGTGCAGGCACCGGGACAGGTTTACACACAGATACGCAGTATTTT.

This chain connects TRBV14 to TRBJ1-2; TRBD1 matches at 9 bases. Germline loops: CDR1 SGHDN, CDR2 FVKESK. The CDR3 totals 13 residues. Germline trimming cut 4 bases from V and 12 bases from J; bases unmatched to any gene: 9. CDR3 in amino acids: CASSPNRGLRNTF. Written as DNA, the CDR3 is TGTGCCAGCAGCCCGAACAGGGGGCTTAGGAACACCTTC.

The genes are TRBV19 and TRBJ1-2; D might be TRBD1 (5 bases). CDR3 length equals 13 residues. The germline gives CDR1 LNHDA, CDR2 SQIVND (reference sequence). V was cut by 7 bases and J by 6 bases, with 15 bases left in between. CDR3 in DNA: TGTGCCAGTACCTCCCGCAGGGCCCATGGCTACACCTTC. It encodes CASTSRRAHGYTF.

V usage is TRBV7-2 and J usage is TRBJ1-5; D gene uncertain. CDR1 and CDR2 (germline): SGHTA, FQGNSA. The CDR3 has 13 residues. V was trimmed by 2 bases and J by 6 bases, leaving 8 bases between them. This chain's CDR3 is CASSLFWSQPQHF. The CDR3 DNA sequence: TGTGCCAGCAGCTTATTCTGGAGTCAGCCCCAGCATTTT.

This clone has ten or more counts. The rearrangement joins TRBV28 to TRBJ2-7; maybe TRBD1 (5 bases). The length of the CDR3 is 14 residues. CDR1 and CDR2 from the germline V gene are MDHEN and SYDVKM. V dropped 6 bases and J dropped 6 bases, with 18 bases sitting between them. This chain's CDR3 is CASSAILSQGEQYF. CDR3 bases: TGTGCCAGCAGCGCCATCCTCTCCCAGGGCGAGCAGTACTTC.

CDR3 nucleotide sequence: TGTGCCAGCAGCCCGAAAGACAGGGGGCGACGACAGCCCCAGCATTTT. Its protein product is CASSPKDRGRRQPQHF. J is TRBJ1-5 and V is TRBV3-1 (or the pseudogene TRBV3-2); TRBD1 aligns across 10 bases. Germline values: CDR1 LGHDT, CDR2 YNNKEL (reference sequence). The CDR3 has 16 residues. V lost 4 bases and J lost 7; bases outside the gene matches: 10.

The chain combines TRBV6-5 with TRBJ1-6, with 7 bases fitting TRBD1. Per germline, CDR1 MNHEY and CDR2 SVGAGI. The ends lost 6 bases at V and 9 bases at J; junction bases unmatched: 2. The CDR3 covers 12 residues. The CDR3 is CASRTGLSPLHF. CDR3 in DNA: TGTGCCAGCAGGACAGGGCTTTCACCCCTCCACTTT.

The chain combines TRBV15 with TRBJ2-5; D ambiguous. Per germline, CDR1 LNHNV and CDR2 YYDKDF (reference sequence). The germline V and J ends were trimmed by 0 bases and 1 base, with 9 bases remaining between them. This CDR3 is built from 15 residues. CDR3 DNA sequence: TGTGCCACCAGCAGAGATCGCGGATTCCAAGAGACCCAGTACTTC. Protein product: CATSRDRGFQETQYF.

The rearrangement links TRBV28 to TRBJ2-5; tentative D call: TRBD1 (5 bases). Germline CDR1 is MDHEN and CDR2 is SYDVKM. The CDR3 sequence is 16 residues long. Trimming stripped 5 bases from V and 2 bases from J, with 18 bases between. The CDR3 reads CASSPRQGSWQETQYF. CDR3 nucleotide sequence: TGTGCCAGCAGTCCCCGTCAGGGTAGTTGGCAAGAGACCCAGTACTTC.

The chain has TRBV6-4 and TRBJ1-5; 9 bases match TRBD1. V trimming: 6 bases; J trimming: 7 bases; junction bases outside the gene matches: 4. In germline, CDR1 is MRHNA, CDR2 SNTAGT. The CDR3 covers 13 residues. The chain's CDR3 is CASSADRGQPQHF. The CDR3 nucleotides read TGTGCCAGCAGCGCGGACAGGGGCCAGCCCCAGCATTTT.

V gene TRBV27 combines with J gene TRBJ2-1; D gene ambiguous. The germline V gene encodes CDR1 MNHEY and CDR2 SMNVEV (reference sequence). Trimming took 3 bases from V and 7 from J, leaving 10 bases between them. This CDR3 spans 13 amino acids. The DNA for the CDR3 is TGTGCCAGCAGTTTCCAGGCGCCGAATGAGCAGTTCTTC. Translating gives CASSFQAPNEQFF.

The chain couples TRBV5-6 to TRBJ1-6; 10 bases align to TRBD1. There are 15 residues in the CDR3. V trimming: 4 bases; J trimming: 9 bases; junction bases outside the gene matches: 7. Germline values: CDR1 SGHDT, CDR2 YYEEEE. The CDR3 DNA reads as TGTGCCAGCAGCGGGGGACAGGGGTTAAGTTCACCCCTCCACTTT. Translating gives CASSGGQGLSSPLHF.

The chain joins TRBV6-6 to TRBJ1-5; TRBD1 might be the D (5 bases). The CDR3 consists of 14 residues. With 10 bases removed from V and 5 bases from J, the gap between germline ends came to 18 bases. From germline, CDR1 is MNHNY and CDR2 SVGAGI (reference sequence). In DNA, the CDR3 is TGTGCCACTCAAGTCGGGGGGGATTATCAGCCCCAGCATTTT. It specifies CATQVGGDYQPQHF.

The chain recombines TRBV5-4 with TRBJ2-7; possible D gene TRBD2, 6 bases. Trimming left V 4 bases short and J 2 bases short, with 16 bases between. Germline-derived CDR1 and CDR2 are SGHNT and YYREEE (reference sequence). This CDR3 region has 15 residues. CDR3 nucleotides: TGTGCCAGCAGCCCTGCTGGGGGGATGCCCTACGAGCAGTACTTC. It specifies CASSPAGGMPYEQYF. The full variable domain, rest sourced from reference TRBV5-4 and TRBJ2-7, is ETGVTQSPTHLIKTRGQQVTLRCSSQSGHNTVSWYQQALGQGPQFIFQYYREEENGRGNFPPRFSGLQFPNYSSELNVNALELDDSALYLCASSPAGGMPYEQYFGPGTRLTVT.

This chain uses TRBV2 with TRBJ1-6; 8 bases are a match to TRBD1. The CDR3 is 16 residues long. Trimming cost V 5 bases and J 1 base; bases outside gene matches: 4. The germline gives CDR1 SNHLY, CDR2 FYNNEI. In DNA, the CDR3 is TGTGCCAGCAGTTCAGACAGGGGATCCTATAATTCACCCCTCCACTTT. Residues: CASSSDRGSYNSPLHF.

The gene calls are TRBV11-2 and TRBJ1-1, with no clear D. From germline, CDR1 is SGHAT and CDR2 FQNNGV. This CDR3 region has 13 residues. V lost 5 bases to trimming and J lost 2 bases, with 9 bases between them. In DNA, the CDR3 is TGTGCCAGCAGCGCGACCCCCAACACTGAAGCTTTCTTT. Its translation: CASSATPNTEAFF.

This chain's CDR3 is CASSLEGLIRYGYTF. The CDR3 nucleotides are TGTGCCAGCAGCTTAGAGGGACTTATCCGATATGGCTACACCTTC. The chain is built from TRBV7-6 and TRBJ1-2; possibly TRBD1 for D (5 bases). V lost 1 base, J lost 5 bases, and 14 bases lay in between. CDR1 and CDR2 (germline): SGHVS, FNYEAQ. This CDR3 spans 15 amino acids.

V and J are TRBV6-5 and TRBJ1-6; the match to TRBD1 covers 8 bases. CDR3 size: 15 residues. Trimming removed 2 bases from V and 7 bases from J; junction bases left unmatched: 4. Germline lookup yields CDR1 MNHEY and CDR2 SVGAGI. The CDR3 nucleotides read TGTGCCAGCAGTTACCTTCAGGGGGCGAATTCACCCCTCCACTTT. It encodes CASSYLQGANSPLHF.